This T cell receptor (beta chain) was found in a study of radiotherapy plus CTLA-4 blockade in lung cancer. The CDR3 spans 13 residues. Germline CDR1 SGHTA, CDR2 FQGTGA. Between the trimmed V and J ends, which lost 1 base and 6 bases, there was a span of 6 bases. Clones were sequenced by immunoSEQ multiplex PCR, and TCRdb holds only the in-frame ones, with some missing. The sample includes over 11,000 clones, approximately 89% of them seen just once. Participants had chemo-refractory metastatic non-small-cell lung cancer and were treated with focal radiation plus ipilimumab CTLA-4 blockade. This clone was observed a single time. Its antigen is undetermined. Regarding the study as a whole: Peripheral blood showed expansion of tumor-derived TCR clones after radiotherapy and ipilimumab.

The V call is TRBV7-3, the J call TRBJ2-2; D gene uncertain. This receptor was identified in a human donor with non-small cell lung cancer that progressed on radiotherapy plus ipilimumab. Some clones in this sample may be carry-over from other donors' samples. This material consisted of peripheral blood, taken from a patient treated with radiotherapy plus ipilimumab. For the CDR3, the DNA is TGTGCCAGCAGCTTAATGTGGCCCGGGGAGCTGTTTTTT. Residues: CASSLMWPGELFF.